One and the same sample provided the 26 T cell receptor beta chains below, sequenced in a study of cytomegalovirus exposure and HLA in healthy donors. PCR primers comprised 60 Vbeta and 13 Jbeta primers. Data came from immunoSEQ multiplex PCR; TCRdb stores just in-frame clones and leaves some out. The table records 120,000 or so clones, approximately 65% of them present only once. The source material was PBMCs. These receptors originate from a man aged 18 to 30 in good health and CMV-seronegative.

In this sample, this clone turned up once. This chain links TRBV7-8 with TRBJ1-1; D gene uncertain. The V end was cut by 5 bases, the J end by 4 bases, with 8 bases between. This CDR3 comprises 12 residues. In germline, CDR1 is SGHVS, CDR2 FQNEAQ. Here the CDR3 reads CASSEATTEAFF. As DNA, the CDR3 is TGTGCCAGCAGCGAGGCGACCACTGAAGCTTTCTTT.

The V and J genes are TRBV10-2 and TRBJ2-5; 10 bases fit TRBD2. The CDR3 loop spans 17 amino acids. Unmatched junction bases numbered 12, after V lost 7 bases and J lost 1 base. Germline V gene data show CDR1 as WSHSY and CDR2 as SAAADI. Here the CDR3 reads CASTTLPSGSLQETQYF. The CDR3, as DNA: TGCGCCAGCACCACCCTGCCTAGCGGGAGTCTCCAAGAGACCCAGTACTTC.

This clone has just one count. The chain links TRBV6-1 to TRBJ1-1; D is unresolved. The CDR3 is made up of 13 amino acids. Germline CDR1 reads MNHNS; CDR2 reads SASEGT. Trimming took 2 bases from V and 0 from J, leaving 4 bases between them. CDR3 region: CASSESLNTEAFF. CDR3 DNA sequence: TGTGCCAGCAGTGAATCCTTGAACACTGAAGCTTTCTTT.

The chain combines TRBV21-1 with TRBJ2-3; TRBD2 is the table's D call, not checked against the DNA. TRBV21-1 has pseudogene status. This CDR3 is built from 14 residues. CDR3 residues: CASSQRQKRDTQYF. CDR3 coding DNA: TGTGCCAGCAGCCAACGTCAAAAGAGAGATACGCAGTATTTT.

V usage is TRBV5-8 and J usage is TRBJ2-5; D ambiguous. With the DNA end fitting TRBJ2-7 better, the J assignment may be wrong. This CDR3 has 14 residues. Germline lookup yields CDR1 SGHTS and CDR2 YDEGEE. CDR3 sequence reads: CASSLLLFSYEQYF. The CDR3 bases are TGTGCCAGCAGCTTGTTACTTTTCTCCTACGAGCAGTACTTC.

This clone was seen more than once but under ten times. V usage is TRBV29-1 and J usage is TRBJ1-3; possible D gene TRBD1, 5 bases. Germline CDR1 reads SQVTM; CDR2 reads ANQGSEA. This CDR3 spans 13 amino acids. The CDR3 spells CAGWAVSGNTIYF. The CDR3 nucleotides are TGCGCAGGGTGGGCCGTCTCTGGAAACACCATATATTTT.

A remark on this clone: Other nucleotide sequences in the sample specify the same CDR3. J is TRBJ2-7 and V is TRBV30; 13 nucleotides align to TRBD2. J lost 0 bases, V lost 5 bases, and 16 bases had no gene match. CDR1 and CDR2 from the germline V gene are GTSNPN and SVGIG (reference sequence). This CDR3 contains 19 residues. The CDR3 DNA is TGTGCCTGGGGATCCAGACTTGGGACTAGCGGGGCTCTCTCCTACGAGCAGTACTTC. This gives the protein CAWGSRLGTSGALSYEQYF.

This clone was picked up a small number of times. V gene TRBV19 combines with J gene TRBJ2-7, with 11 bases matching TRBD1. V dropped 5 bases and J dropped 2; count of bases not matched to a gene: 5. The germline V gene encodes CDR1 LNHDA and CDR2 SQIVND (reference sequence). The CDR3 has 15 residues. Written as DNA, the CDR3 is TGTGCCAGTAGTGCGGACAGGGGGCGCCCCTACGAGCAGTACTTC. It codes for CASSADRGRPYEQYF.

The CDR3 bases are TGTGCCAGTAGCGCGGGACTAGCGGGAGGCACCTCCTACAATGAGCAGTTCTTC. Protein: CASSAGLAGGTSYNEQFF. The chain links TRBV19 to TRBJ2-1, with TRBD2 matching 15 bases. Unmatched junction bases numbered 6, after V lost 6 bases and J lost 0 bases. This CDR3 is built from 18 residues. Germline V gene data show CDR1 as LNHDA and CDR2 as SQIVND (reference sequence).

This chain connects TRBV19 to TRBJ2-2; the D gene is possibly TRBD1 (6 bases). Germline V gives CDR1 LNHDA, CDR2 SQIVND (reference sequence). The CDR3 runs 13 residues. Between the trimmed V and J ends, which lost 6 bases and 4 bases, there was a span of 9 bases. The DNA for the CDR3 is TGTGCCAGTAGACAGGGTCGCACCGGGGAGCTGTTTTTT. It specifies CASRQGRTGELFF.

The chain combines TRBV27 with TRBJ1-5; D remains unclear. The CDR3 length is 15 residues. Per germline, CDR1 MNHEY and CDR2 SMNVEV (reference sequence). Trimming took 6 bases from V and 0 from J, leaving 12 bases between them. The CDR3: CASSPLGNSNQPQHF. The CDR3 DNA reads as TGTGCCAGCAGCCCTCTTGGCAATAGCAATCAGCCCCAGCATTTT.

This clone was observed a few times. The CDR3 region is CASSPGQGYEQYF. The CDR3 DNA follows: TGTGCCAGCAGCCCGGGACAGGGGTACGAGCAGTACTTC. The chain joins TRBV7-7 to TRBJ2-7, with TRBD1 matching 10 bases. CDR3 length equals 13 residues. Trimming removed 5 bases from V and 4 bases from J; junction bases left unmatched: 2. CDR1 is SSHAT, CDR2 FNYEAQ, per germline (reference sequence).

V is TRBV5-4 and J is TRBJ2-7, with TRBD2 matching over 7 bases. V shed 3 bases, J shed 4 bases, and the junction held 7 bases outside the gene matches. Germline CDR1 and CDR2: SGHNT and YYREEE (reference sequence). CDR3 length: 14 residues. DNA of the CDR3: TGTGCCAGCAGCTCTACTGGCGGGGGATACGAGCAGTACTTC. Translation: CASSSTGGGYEQYF.

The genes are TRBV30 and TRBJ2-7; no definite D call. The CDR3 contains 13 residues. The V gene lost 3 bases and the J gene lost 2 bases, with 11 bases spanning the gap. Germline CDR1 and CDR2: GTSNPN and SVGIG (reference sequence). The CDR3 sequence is CAWRVVAAYEQYF. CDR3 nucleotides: TGTGCCTGGAGAGTCGTCGCGGCCTACGAGCAGTACTTC.

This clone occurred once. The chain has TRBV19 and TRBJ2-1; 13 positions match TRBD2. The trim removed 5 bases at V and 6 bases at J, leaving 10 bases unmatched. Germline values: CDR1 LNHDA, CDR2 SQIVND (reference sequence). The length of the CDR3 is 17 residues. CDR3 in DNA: TGTGCCAGTAGTGTACAGATCGGGACTAGCGGGGCCAATGAGCAGTTCTTC. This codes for CASSVQIGTSGANEQFF.

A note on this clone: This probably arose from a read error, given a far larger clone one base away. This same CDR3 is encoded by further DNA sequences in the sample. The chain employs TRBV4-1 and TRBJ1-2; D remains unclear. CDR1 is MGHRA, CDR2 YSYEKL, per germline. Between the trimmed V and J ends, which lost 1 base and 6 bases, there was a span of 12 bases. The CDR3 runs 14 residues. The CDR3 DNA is TGCGCCAGCAGCCAAGCGGGCGGGAGGGATGGCTACACCTTC. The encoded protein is CASSQAGGRDGYTF.

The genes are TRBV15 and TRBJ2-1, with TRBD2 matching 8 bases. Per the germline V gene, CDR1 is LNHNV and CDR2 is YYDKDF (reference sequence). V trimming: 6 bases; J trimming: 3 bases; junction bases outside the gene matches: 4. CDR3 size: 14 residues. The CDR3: CATSISGNYNEQFF. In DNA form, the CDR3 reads TGTGCCACCAGTATTAGCGGGAACTACAATGAGCAGTTCTTC. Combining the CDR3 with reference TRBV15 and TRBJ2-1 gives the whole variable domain DAMVIQNPRYQVTQFGKPVTLSCSQTLNHNVMYWYQQKSSQAPKLLFHYYDKDFNNEADTPDNFQSRRPNTSFCFLDIRSPGLGDTAMYLCATSISGNYNEQFFGPGTRLTVL.

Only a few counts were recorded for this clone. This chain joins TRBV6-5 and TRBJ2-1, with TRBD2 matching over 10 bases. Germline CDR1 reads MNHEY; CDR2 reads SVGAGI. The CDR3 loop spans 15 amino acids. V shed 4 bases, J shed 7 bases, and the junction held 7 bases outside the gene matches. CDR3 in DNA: TGTGCCAGCAGTTCTCTAGCGGGAGCTTGGAATGAGCAGTTCTTC. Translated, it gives CASSSLAGAWNEQFF.

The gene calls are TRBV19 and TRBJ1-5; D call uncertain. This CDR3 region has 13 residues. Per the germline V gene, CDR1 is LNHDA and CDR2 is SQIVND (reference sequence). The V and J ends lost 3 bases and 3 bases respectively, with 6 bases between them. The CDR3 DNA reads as TGTGCCAGTAGTATCCGGGACAATCAGCCCCAGCATTTT. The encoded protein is CASSIRDNQPQHF.

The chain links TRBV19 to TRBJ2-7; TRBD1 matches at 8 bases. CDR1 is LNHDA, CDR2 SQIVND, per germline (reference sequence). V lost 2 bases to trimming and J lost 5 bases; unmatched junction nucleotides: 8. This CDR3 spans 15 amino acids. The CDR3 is CASSIRGRGQDEQYF. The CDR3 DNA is TGTGCCAGTAGTATAAGGGGCAGGGGGCAGGACGAGCAGTACTTC.

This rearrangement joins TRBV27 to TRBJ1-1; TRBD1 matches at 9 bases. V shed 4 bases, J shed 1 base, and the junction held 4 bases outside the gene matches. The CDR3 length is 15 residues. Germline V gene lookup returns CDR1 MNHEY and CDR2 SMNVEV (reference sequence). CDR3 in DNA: TGTGCCAGCAGTTCTCCGGGACAGGGGAACACTGAAGCTTTCTTT. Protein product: CASSSPGQGNTEAFF.

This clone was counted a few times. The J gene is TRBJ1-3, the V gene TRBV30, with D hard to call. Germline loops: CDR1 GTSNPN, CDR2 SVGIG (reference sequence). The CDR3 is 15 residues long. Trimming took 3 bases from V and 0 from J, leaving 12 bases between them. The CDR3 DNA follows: TGTGCCTGGAGCTCGATGGGGAGCTCTGGAAACACCATATATTTT. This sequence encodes CAWSSMGSSGNTIYF.

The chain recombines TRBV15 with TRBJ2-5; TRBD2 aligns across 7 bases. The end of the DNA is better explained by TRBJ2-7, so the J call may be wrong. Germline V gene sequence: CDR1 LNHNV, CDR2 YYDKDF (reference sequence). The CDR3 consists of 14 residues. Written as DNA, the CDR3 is TGTGCCACCAGTACGACTAGCAATGCCTACGAGCAGTACTTC. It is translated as CATSTTSNAYEQYF.

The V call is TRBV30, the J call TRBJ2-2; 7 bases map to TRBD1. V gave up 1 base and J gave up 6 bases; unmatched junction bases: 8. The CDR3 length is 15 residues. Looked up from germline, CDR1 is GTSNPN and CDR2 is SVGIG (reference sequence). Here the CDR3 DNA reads TGTGCCTGGAGTGGGGACAGTGGGTGGGCCGGGGAGCTGTTTTTT. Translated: CAWSGDSGWAGELFF.

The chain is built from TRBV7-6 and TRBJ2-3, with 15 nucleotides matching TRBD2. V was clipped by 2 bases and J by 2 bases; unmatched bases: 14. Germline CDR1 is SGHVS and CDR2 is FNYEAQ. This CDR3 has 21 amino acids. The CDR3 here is CASSLTPRGTSGGLNTDTQYF. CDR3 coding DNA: TGTGCCAGCAGCTTAACACCCAGGGGGACTAGCGGGGGGCTTAACACAGATACGCAGTATTTT. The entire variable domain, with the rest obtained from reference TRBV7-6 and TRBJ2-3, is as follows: GAGVSQSPRYKVTKRGQDVALRCDPISGHVSLYWYRQALGQGPEFLTYFNYEAQQDKSGLPNDRFSAERPEGSISTLTIQRTEQRDSAMYRCASSLTPRGTSGGLNTDTQYFGPGTRLTVL.

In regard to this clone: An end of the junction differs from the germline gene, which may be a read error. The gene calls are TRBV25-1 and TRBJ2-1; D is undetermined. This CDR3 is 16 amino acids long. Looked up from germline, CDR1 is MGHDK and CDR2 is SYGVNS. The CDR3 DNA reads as TGTGCCAGCAGTCCCCCGGCCGGAGACCCCTACAATGGGCAGTTCTTC. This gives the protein CASSPPAGDPYNGQFF.